What follows are 24 T cell receptor beta chains derived from one specimen sequenced in a study of blood T cell repertoires in COVID-19. Data came from immunoSEQ multiplex PCR; TCRdb stores just in-frame clones and leaves some out. This table has about 130,000 clones, approximately 83% appearing once. Sequencing was performed on peripheral blood. Every receptor here comes from a woman older than 75 with acute or convalescent COVID-19.

The chain carries TRBV5-1 and TRBJ2-7, with 8 bases identical to TRBD2. The CDR3 runs to 15 residues. Germline loops: CDR1 SGHRS, CDR2 YFSETQ. The ends lost 0 bases at V and 4 bases at J; junction bases unmatched: 6. The CDR3 is CASSLARGLGYEQYF. CDR3 nucleotides: TGCGCCAGCAGCTTGGCCAGGGGACTAGGGTACGAGCAGTACTTC.

In DNA, the CDR3 is TGTGCCACCAGCAGAGCTTGGGCAGGGTGGGTGAACACTGAAGCTTTCTTT. Translation gives CATSRAWAGWVNTEAFF. This chain uses TRBV15 with TRBJ1-1; possibly TRBD1 for D (5 bases). V was pared by 1 base and J by 0 bases, with 15 bases between. Germline CDR1 LNHNV, CDR2 YYDKDF (reference sequence). This CDR3 has 17 residues.

The genes are TRBV11-3 and TRBJ2-7; TRBD1 agrees at 9 bases. CDR3 length: 14 residues. Losses at the gene ends were 6 bases for V and 3 bases for J; bases not matched to a gene: 6. The V gene's germline CDR1 is SGHNT and CDR2 YENEEA. CDR3 DNA: TGTGCCAGCAGTCCGTCGGACAGGGGCTACGAGCAGTACTTC. It yields the protein CASSPSDRGYEQYF.

This clone was counted only a few times. The CDR3 nucleotides are TGTGCCAGCAGCTTTACGGGACAGGGGGCAGGCTACACCTTC. Protein product: CASSFTGQGAGYTF. V usage is TRBV7-2 and J usage is TRBJ1-2, with TRBD1 matching over 12 bases. The CDR3 has 14 residues. In germline, CDR1 is SGHTA, CDR2 FQGNSA. J was trimmed by 8 bases and V by 3 bases; bases with no gene match: 4.

This chain links TRBV6-5 with TRBJ1-5; D perhaps matches TRBD1 (5 bases). Germline V gene sequence: CDR1 MNHEY, CDR2 SVGAGI. The CDR3 extends over 12 amino acids. Trimming removed 4 bases at V and 8 bases at J, with 9 bases between. CDR3 coding DNA: TGTGCCAGCAGTTCAGGGTTAGAGCCCCAGCATTTT. Amino acids: CASSSGLEPQHF.

The chain uses TRBV18 and TRBJ2-7; TRBD1 might be the D (6 bases). Looked up from germline, CDR1 is KGHSH and CDR2 is LQKENI. The CDR3 runs 17 residues. With 2 bases removed from V and 0 bases from J, the gap between germline ends came to 17 bases. CDR3 sequence: CASSPKLDRTYSYEQYF. CDR3 DNA sequence: TGTGCCAGCTCACCAAAACTAGACAGGACCTACTCCTACGAGCAGTACTTC.

The chain joins TRBV6-5 to TRBJ1-3; D gene ambiguous. This CDR3 comprises 16 residues. Germline CDR1 is MNHEY and CDR2 is SVGAGI. V was cut by 0 bases and J by 0 bases, with 9 bases left in between. CDR3 sequence (DNA): TGTGCCAGCAGTTACTCGTTTAGGAGCTCTGGAAACACCATATATTTT. Translation: CASSYSFRSSGNTIYF.

The V call is TRBV9, the J call TRBJ1-4; 10 bases are a match to TRBD1. The germline V gene has CDR1 SGDLS and CDR2 YYNGEE. The ends lost 0 bases at V and 5 bases at J; junction bases unmatched: 4. This CDR3 spans 16 amino acids. DNA for the CDR3: TGTGCCAGCAGCGTAGGTCGGACAGGGGGGAATGAAAAACTGTTTTTT. It is translated as CASSVGRTGGNEKLFF.

This rearrangement joins TRBV7-9 to TRBJ1-2, with D possibly TRBD1 on 5 matching bases. The ends were cut back, 0 bases at V and 5 bases at J, with 16 bases in the middle. The germline V gene has CDR1 SEHNR and CDR2 FQNEAQ (reference sequence). This CDR3 spans 16 amino acids. CDR3 region: CASSLAGTGGLYGYTF. CDR3 DNA sequence: TGTGCCAGCAGCTTAGCTGGGACTGGTGGTTTGTATGGCTACACCTTC.

This clone was observed a handful of times. The chain recombines TRBV29-1 with TRBJ1-2, with TRBD1 identical over 9 bases. There are 14 residues in the CDR3. V shed 5 bases and J 4 bases; nucleotides not matched to a gene: 8. CDR1 SQVTM and CDR2 ANQGSEA come from the germline V gene. The DNA of the CDR3 is TGCAGCGTTCCCGGACAGGGGAAGGCCTATGGCTACACCTTC. Translated, it gives CSVPGQGKAYGYTF.

This chain links TRBV7-8 with TRBJ1-3; D gene ambiguous. The length of the CDR3 is 15 residues. Trimming pared 7 bases from V and 2 bases from J, leaving 15 bases between. CDR1 is SGHVS and CDR2 is FQNEAQ in the germline V gene. The CDR3 reads CASTTYSQTGNTIYF. CDR3 bases: TGTGCCAGCACCACTTACTCTCAAACTGGAAACACCATATATTTT.

The chain couples TRBV6-2 or TRBV6-3 to TRBJ2-4; D possibly corresponds to TRBD2 (6 bases). Germline CDR1 reads MNHEY; CDR2 reads SVGEGT. The CDR3 is 16 amino acids. V was clipped by 5 bases and J by 4 bases, with 18 bases between them. In DNA form, the CDR3 reads TGTGCCAGCAGTGGGGTCCCGGGGGACGCTAAAAACATTCAGTACTTC. It yields the protein CASSGVPGDAKNIQYF.

This clone was detected once. V and J are TRBV3-1 (or the pseudogene TRBV3-2) and TRBJ1-6; 9 bases agree with TRBD1. After removal of 5 bases from V and 8 bases from J, the junction contained 7 bases not matched to a gene. The CDR3 runs to 15 residues. CDR1 and CDR2 (germline): LGHDT, YNNKEL (reference sequence). Written as DNA, the CDR3 is TGTGCCAGCAGCGAACGCGGGACAGGGTATTCACCCCTCCACTTT. This gives the protein CASSERGTGYSPLHF.

The chain links TRBV19 to TRBJ1-3; D is unresolved. V lost 7 bases, J lost 0 bases, and 16 bases lay in between. CDR3 length equals 16 residues. Germline V CDR1 and CDR2: LNHDA, SQIVND (reference sequence). The CDR3 coding sequence is TGTGCCAGTACCCTCCTTGAGGACTCCTCTGGAAACACCATATATTTT. Its translation: CASTLLEDSSGNTIYF.

V gene TRBV4-1 combines with J gene TRBJ1-5, with D unclear. Germline V gene sequence: CDR1 MGHRA, CDR2 YSYEKL. The CDR3 length is 15 residues. The V gene lost 4 bases and the J gene lost 0 bases, with 10 bases spanning the gap. CDR3 sequence: CASSLEDVSNQPQHF. The CDR3 DNA reads TGCGCCAGCAGCCTGGAGGACGTTAGCAATCAGCCCCAGCATTTT.

This chain uses TRBV6-5 with TRBJ1-1; a possible D gene is TRBD1 (6 bases). The CDR3 contains 16 residues. Germline V CDR1 and CDR2: MNHEY, SVGAGI. V was shortened by 1 base and J by 2 bases, with 14 bases between the two germline ends. The CDR3 region has the DNA TGTGCCAGCAGTTACTACCCACAGGGTAGAAACACTGAAGCTTTCTTT. It specifies CASSYYPQGRNTEAFF.

V usage is TRBV2 and J usage is TRBJ2-3; tentatively, D is TRBD2 (6 bases). V was trimmed by 3 bases and J by 3 bases, leaving 10 bases between them. Germline loops: CDR1 SNHLY, CDR2 FYNNEI. This CDR3 has 14 residues. The CDR3 DNA reads as TGTGCCAGCAGTGAGGTGGGGAGGACAGATACGCAGTATTTT. It specifies CASSEVGRTDTQYF.

The CDR3 sequence: CASSYSLAGITDTQYF. The CDR3 DNA is TGTGCCAGCAGTTACTCCCTAGCGGGGATAACAGATACGCAGTATTTT. V is TRBV6-5 and J is TRBJ2-3; 9 nucleotides line up with TRBD2. CDR3 length: 16 amino acids. CDR1 and CDR2 (germline): MNHEY, SVGAGI. Trimming cost V 0 bases and J 3 bases; bases outside gene matches: 4.

The rearrangement links TRBV5-1 to TRBJ1-6; D might be TRBD1 (6 bases). The CDR3 has 16 residues. V was shortened by 0 bases and J by 8 bases, with 15 bases between the two germline ends. Germline CDR1 is SGHRS and CDR2 is YFSETQ. The CDR3 nucleotides are TGCGCCAGCAGCTTGGGGGGCTCAGGGGTTGATTCACCCCTCCACTTT. It specifies CASSLGGSGVDSPLHF.

The V gene is TRBV5-1, the J gene TRBJ1-4; no firm D call. V lost 3 bases and J 0 bases, leaving 12 bases between the germline ends. The CDR3 extends over 16 amino acids. The germline gives CDR1 SGHRS, CDR2 YFSETQ. The CDR3 DNA reads as TGCGCCAGCAGCTCCGGGAGAACTTCAACTAATGAAAAACTGTTTTTT. It specifies CASSSGRTSTNEKLFF.

The rearrangement uses TRBV7-9 and TRBJ2-4; perhaps TRBD1 as D (5 bases). From germline, CDR1 is SEHNR and CDR2 FQNEAQ (reference sequence). The CDR3 length is 15 residues. The ends were cut back, 2 bases at V and 0 bases at J, with 8 bases in the middle. The CDR3 region is CASSLQGIAKNIQYF. In DNA form, the CDR3 reads TGTGCCAGCAGCTTACAGGGTATAGCCAAAAACATTCAGTACTTC.

This chain uses TRBV7-2 with TRBJ1-2; a weak D match, TRBD1 (6 bases). The CDR3 is made up of 16 amino acids. The germline V and J ends were trimmed by 5 bases and 3 bases, with 19 bases remaining between them. Per germline, CDR1 SGHTA and CDR2 FQGNSA. CDR3 amino acids: CASSRRSSGQHYGYTF. CDR3 in DNA: TGTGCCAGCAGCCGGAGGTCTTCAGGACAGCACTATGGCTACACCTTC. Combining the CDR3 with reference TRBV7-2 and TRBJ1-2 gives the whole variable domain GAGVSQSPSNKVTEKGKDVELRCDPISGHTALYWYRQSLGQGLEFLIYFQGNSAPDKSGLPSDRFSAERTGGSVSTLTIQRTQQEDSAVYLCASSRRSSGQHYGYTFGSGTRLTVV.

The rearrangement joins TRBV27 to TRBJ2-1, with a weak D call TRBD1 (6 bases). This CDR3 is built from 15 residues. Trimming shortened V by 7 bases and J by 1 base, and 14 bases separated the two germline ends. CDR1 and CDR2 from the germline V gene are MNHEY and SMNVEV (reference sequence). CDR3 bases: TGTGCCAGCAAATCAGGGGTAGGGTCCTACAATGAGCAGTTCTTC. This translates into CASKSGVGSYNEQFF.

The rearrangement uses TRBV4-2 and TRBJ2-3; TRBD1 aligns across 8 bases. This CDR3 has 19 amino acids. After removal of 0 bases from V and 4 bases from J, the junction contained 15 bases not matched to a gene. Germline V lookup: CDR1 LGHNA, CDR2 YNFKEQ. The CDR3 protein is CASSQEDRAPLVGPDTQYF. The CDR3 DNA sequence: TGTGCCAGCAGCCAAGAGGACAGGGCCCCACTGGTAGGCCCAGATACGCAGTATTTT.